These T cell receptor beta chains were read from a single sample in a study of blood T cell repertoires in COVID-19. Data came from immunoSEQ multiplex PCR; TCRdb stores just in-frame clones and leaves some out. The table lists roughly 340,000 clones, about 90% of them singletons. The sequencing input was peripheral blood. These receptors were obtained from a woman between 18 and 30 years old who had recovered from COVID-19. Each CDR3 is given with its conserved first and last residue. Fields, in order: J gene, clone size, V gene, D gene, CDR3 DNA, CDR3 protein. D genes are given only for firm matches. Expanded clones get a size class; other rows say once, few or many, or leave the size out.

j_call: TRBJ1-1; clone_size: -; v_call: TRBV19; d_call: -; cdr3_nt: TGTGCCAGTAGTATAATAGGCGGGGGTAACACTGAAGCTTTCTTT; cdr3_aa: CASSIIGGGNTEAFF
j_call: TRBJ1-1; clone_size: few; v_call: TRBV6-6; d_call: TRBD1; cdr3_nt: TGTGCCAGCAGTACCAGGACAGGGTGGGTAGCTTTCTTT; cdr3_aa: CASSTRTGWVAFF
j_call: TRBJ2-2; clone_size: -; v_call: TRBV5-1; d_call: -; cdr3_nt: TGCGCCAGCAGCCGACGGGAGACCGGGGAGCTGTTTTTT; cdr3_aa: CASSRRETGELFF
j_call: TRBJ2-6; clone_size: -; v_call: TRBV28; d_call: -; cdr3_nt: TGTGCCAGCAGTCTTCCGGGGGCTGGGGCCAACGTCCTGACTTTC; cdr3_aa: CASSLPGAGANVLTF
j_call: TRBJ2-3; clone_size: -; v_call: TRBV27; d_call: TRBD2; cdr3_nt: TGTGCCAGCGGCCGTAGCGGGAGCCTCGTTGATACGCAGTATTTT; cdr3_aa: CASGRSGSLVDTQYF
j_call: TRBJ2-1; clone_size: -; v_call: TRBV11-3; d_call: TRBD2; cdr3_nt: TGTGCCAGCAGCTTAGGCGGGAGCTCCTACAATGAGCAGTTCTTC; cdr3_aa: CASSLGGSSYNEQFF
j_call: TRBJ2-2; clone_size: -; v_call: TRBV3-1/TRBV3-2; d_call: -; cdr3_nt: TGTGCCAGCAGCCCGCGCCCGGGTTTGGACACCGGGGAGCTGTTTTTT; cdr3_aa: CASSPRPGLDTGELFF
j_call: TRBJ2-3; clone_size: -; v_call: TRBV5-1; d_call: TRBD2; cdr3_nt: TGCGCCAGCAGCCCGGGACTAGCGGGGCCCACAGATACGCAGTATTTT; cdr3_aa: CASSPGLAGPTDTQYF
j_call: TRBJ2-1; clone_size: -; v_call: TRBV29-1; d_call: TRBD2; cdr3_nt: TGCAGCGCCCTTAGCGGGATTAACGATGAGCAGTTCTTC; cdr3_aa: CSALSGINDEQFF
j_call: TRBJ2-3; clone_size: -; v_call: TRBV7-2; d_call: -; cdr3_nt: TGTGCCAGCAGCCCGACAGTTAGCACAGATACGCAGTATTTT; cdr3_aa: CASSPTVSTDTQYF
j_call: TRBJ2-1; clone_size: -; v_call: TRBV5-1; d_call: TRBD1; cdr3_nt: TGCGCCAGCAGCCCGAGGCAGGGGGCGCAGAATGAGCAGTTCTTC; cdr3_aa: CASSPRQGAQNEQFF
j_call: TRBJ2-3; clone_size: -; v_call: TRBV11-3; d_call: -; cdr3_nt: TGTGCCAGCAGCGTTTCGGATACGCAGTATTTT; cdr3_aa: CASSVSDTQYF
j_call: TRBJ1-5; clone_size: -; v_call: TRBV19; d_call: TRBD1; cdr3_nt: TGTGCCAGTAGTCCCCGCCAGGGACAGTATCAGCCCCAGCATTTT; cdr3_aa: CASSPRQGQYQPQHF
j_call: TRBJ1-2; clone_size: -; v_call: TRBV30; d_call: -; cdr3_nt: TGTGCCTGGACCCTCCGGGGTTTGTGGGGCTACACCTTC; cdr3_aa: CAWTLRGLWGYTF
j_call: TRBJ2-3; clone_size: -; v_call: TRBV18; d_call: TRBD2; cdr3_nt: TGTGCCAGCTCACCGGGAGGGGATCGCACAGATACGCAGTATTTT; cdr3_aa: CASSPGGDRTDTQYF
j_call: TRBJ2-1; clone_size: -; v_call: TRBV11-3; d_call: TRBD2; cdr3_nt: TGTGCCAGCAGCTTAGAGCTAGCGGGAAACAATGAGCAGTTCTTC; cdr3_aa: CASSLELAGNNEQFF
j_call: TRBJ2-3; clone_size: once; v_call: TRBV6-6; d_call: TRBD2; cdr3_nt: TGTGCCAGCCGACCCGAGCGGGAGTTGGGAGATACGCAGTATTTT; cdr3_aa: CASRPERELGDTQYF
j_call: TRBJ2-1; clone_size: -; v_call: TRBV19; d_call: -; cdr3_nt: TGTGCCAGTAGTATAGAGGGGAGCTCCTACAATGAGCAGTTCTTC; cdr3_aa: CASSIEGSSYNEQFF
j_call: TRBJ2-1; clone_size: -; v_call: TRBV24-1; d_call: TRBD2; cdr3_nt: TGTGCCACCAGTGATAGAACCGGGACTAGCGGACTAAACAATGAGCAGTTCTTC; cdr3_aa: CATSDRTGTSGLNNEQFF
j_call: TRBJ2-3; clone_size: few; v_call: TRBV5-6; d_call: -; cdr3_nt: TGTGCCAGCATAGGGGAGGGGGCAGATACGCAGTATTTT; cdr3_aa: CASIGEGADTQYF
j_call: TRBJ1-3; clone_size: -; v_call: TRBV4-1; d_call: -; cdr3_nt: TGCGCCAGCAGCCCCCGGGTTCCTGGAAACACCATATATTTT; cdr3_aa: CASSPRVPGNTIYF
j_call: TRBJ1-2; clone_size: -; v_call: TRBV6-4; d_call: -; cdr3_nt: TGTGCCAGCAGTGAACAGGCAACCTCCTATGGCTACACCTTC; cdr3_aa: CASSEQATSYGYTF
j_call: TRBJ1-1; clone_size: -; v_call: TRBV2; d_call: -; cdr3_nt: TGTGCCAACGAGCCCGGACAGCAAAACACTGAAGCTTTCTTT; cdr3_aa: CANEPGQQNTEAFF
j_call: TRBJ2-1; clone_size: -; v_call: TRBV6-5; d_call: TRBD2; cdr3_nt: TGTGCCAGCAGTTACTACACCGGGAGGGCGTACAATGAGCAGTTCTTC; cdr3_aa: CASSYYTGRAYNEQFF
j_call: TRBJ1-1; clone_size: -; v_call: TRBV27; d_call: TRBD1; cdr3_nt: TGTGCCAGTCGGATCACAGGGGGCCGAGGAAACACTGAAGCTTTCTTT; cdr3_aa: CASRITGGRGNTEAFF
j_call: TRBJ2-2; clone_size: -; v_call: TRBV6-2/TRBV6-3; d_call: TRBD2; cdr3_nt: TGTGCCAGCAGTGACGGACTAGCGGGAGAAAACACCGGGGAGCTGTTTTTT; cdr3_aa: CASSDGLAGENTGELFF
j_call: TRBJ2-3; clone_size: -; v_call: TRBV5-1; d_call: -; cdr3_nt: TGCGCCAGCAGCTTGGCTGGGACACTTTTCAGCACAGATACGCAGTATTTT; cdr3_aa: CASSLAGTLFSTDTQYF
j_call: TRBJ1-6; clone_size: -; v_call: TRBV5-1; d_call: TRBD1; cdr3_nt: TGCGCCAGCAGCTTGTCAGGCTCCCCCCAGGGGGCTTCCCTCCACTTT; cdr3_aa: CASSLSGSPQGASLHF
j_call: TRBJ1-2; clone_size: once; v_call: TRBV6-5; d_call: TRBD1; cdr3_nt: TGTGCCAGCGTCAGGGGGCCCAACTATGGCTACACCTTC; cdr3_aa: CASVRGPNYGYTF
j_call: TRBJ1-1; clone_size: -; v_call: TRBV18; d_call: -; cdr3_nt: TGTGCCAGCTCACGCTACAGTGGTACGAACACTGAAGCTTTCTTT; cdr3_aa: CASSRYSGTNTEAFF
j_call: TRBJ1-1; clone_size: -; v_call: TRBV5-1; d_call: -; cdr3_nt: TGCGCCAGCAGCTTAAGGGGCATGAACACTGAAGCTTTCTTT; cdr3_aa: CASSLRGMNTEAFF
j_call: TRBJ2-1; clone_size: -; v_call: TRBV11-3; d_call: -; cdr3_nt: TGTGCCAGCACACAGAGGGCCTACAATGAGCAGTTCTTC; cdr3_aa: CASTQRAYNEQFF
j_call: TRBJ1-5; clone_size: few; v_call: TRBV28; d_call: TRBD1; cdr3_nt: TGTGCCAGCAGTTCCCCCGGGACAGGGGGCCGGCAGCCCCAGCATTTT; cdr3_aa: CASSSPGTGGRQPQHF
j_call: TRBJ1-2; clone_size: -; v_call: TRBV7-9; d_call: TRBD1; cdr3_nt: TGTGCCAGCAGCTCCGACAGGGTTGGCTACACCTTC; cdr3_aa: CASSSDRVGYTF
j_call: TRBJ1-2; clone_size: -; v_call: TRBV19; d_call: TRBD1; cdr3_nt: TGTGCCAGCTCGGGACAGCCTAACTATGGCTACACCTTC; cdr3_aa: CASSGQPNYGYTF
j_call: TRBJ1-1; clone_size: -; v_call: TRBV14; d_call: -; cdr3_nt: TGTGCCAGCAGCCCCGAGTACACTGAAGCTTTCTTT; cdr3_aa: CASSPEYTEAFF
j_call: TRBJ1-1; clone_size: once; v_call: TRBV6-5; d_call: -; cdr3_nt: TGTGCCAGCACCAAGACGTTTGGGACAGAAGCTTTCTTT; cdr3_aa: CASTKTFGTEAFF
j_call: TRBJ2-1; clone_size: -; v_call: TRBV5-6; d_call: TRBD2; cdr3_nt: TGTGCCAGCAGACCTGGACTAGCGGGGTCGCAGTTCTTC; cdr3_aa: CASRPGLAGSQFF
j_call: TRBJ1-3; clone_size: once; v_call: TRBV12-3/TRBV12-4; d_call: -; cdr3_nt: TGTGCCAGCAGACAGGAGAACACCATATATTTT; cdr3_aa: CASRQENTIYF
j_call: TRBJ1-2; clone_size: -; v_call: TRBV3-1/TRBV3-2; d_call: -; cdr3_nt: TGTGCCAGCAGCCAAGTTCAGTTCCCTCTTGTCTATGGCTACACCTTC; cdr3_aa: CASSQVQFPLVYGYTF
j_call: TRBJ2-2; clone_size: -; v_call: TRBV5-6; d_call: TRBD1; cdr3_nt: TGTGCCAGCAGCTTATGGCAGGGGGCTGACACCGGGGAGCTGTTTTTT; cdr3_aa: CASSLWQGADTGELFF
j_call: TRBJ1-3; clone_size: -; v_call: TRBV5-5; d_call: -; cdr3_nt: TGTGCCAGCAGCTTGGGCCGGAACACCATATATTTT; cdr3_aa: CASSLGRNTIYF
j_call: TRBJ1-2; clone_size: -; v_call: TRBV7-2; d_call: TRBD1; cdr3_nt: TGTGCCAGCAGCCCGACAGGGGGGGGCTACACCTTC; cdr3_aa: CASSPTGGGYTF
j_call: TRBJ1-5; clone_size: -; v_call: TRBV30; d_call: TRBD1; cdr3_nt: TGTGCCTGGAGCAAGACAGGGGGTCTCCTTAACGTTCAGCCCCAGCATTTT; cdr3_aa: CAWSKTGGLLNVQPQHF
j_call: TRBJ2-4; clone_size: -; v_call: TRBV4-3; d_call: TRBD1; cdr3_nt: TGCGCCAGCAGCCAAGATACCACAGGGGCGGCCAAAAACATTCAGTACTTC; cdr3_aa: CASSQDTTGAAKNIQYF
j_call: TRBJ2-1; clone_size: -; v_call: TRBV10-1; d_call: -; cdr3_nt: TGCGCCAGCAGCCCCGGAGGGGCGGTGGGGTTCTTC; cdr3_aa: CASSPGGAVGFF
j_call: TRBJ2-3; clone_size: -; v_call: TRBV3-1/TRBV3-2; d_call: TRBD2; cdr3_nt: TGTGCCAGCAGCCGGACTAGCGGGAGTTCCTACACAGATACGCAGTATTTT; cdr3_aa: CASSRTSGSSYTDTQYF
j_call: TRBJ2-3; clone_size: -; v_call: TRBV11-2; d_call: TRBD2; cdr3_nt: TGTGCCAGCAGCTTATTTGGGGCGGGAGGGCCTGGCACAGATACGCAGTATTTT; cdr3_aa: CASSLFGAGGPGTDTQYF
j_call: TRBJ1-6; clone_size: once; v_call: TRBV27; d_call: TRBD1; cdr3_nt: TGTGCCAGCAGTTTAGGGACAGGGGATTCACCCCTCCACTTT; cdr3_aa: CASSLGTGDSPLHF
j_call: TRBJ2-1; clone_size: -; v_call: TRBV19; d_call: -; cdr3_nt: TGTGCCAGTAGACCGCGCGGCCAAAACAATGAGCAGTTCTTC; cdr3_aa: CASRPRGQNNEQFF
j_call: TRBJ2-5; clone_size: -; v_call: TRBV9; d_call: TRBD2; cdr3_nt: TGTGCCAGCAGCGTAGAGGGTAGCGGGAGTAGAGAGACCCAGTACTTC; cdr3_aa: CASSVEGSGSRETQYF
j_call: TRBJ2-2; clone_size: -; v_call: TRBV19; d_call: -; cdr3_nt: TGTGCCAGTACCGCAGTTATTGCCACCGGGGAGCTGTTTTTT; cdr3_aa: CASTAVIATGELFF
j_call: TRBJ1-3; clone_size: -; v_call: TRBV9; d_call: -; cdr3_nt: TGTGCCAGCAGCCCTAGGGTCTCAGGGGGAAACACCATATATTTT; cdr3_aa: CASSPRVSGGNTIYF
j_call: TRBJ2-2; clone_size: -; v_call: TRBV9; d_call: -; cdr3_nt: TGTGCCAGCAGATCCCAGGGGAACACCGGGGAGCTGTTTTTT; cdr3_aa: CASRSQGNTGELFF
j_call: TRBJ2-2; clone_size: -; v_call: TRBV9; d_call: TRBD2; cdr3_nt: TGTGCCAGCAGCGTCAGCGGGAGGGTAGCCGGGGAGCTGTTTTTT; cdr3_aa: CASSVSGRVAGELFF